The following is a T cell receptor beta chain sequence with its context. This record belongs to a study of CD8+ T cells in alopecia areata. The investigators collected lesional scalp punch biopsies and peripheral blood from alopecia areata patients. The V gene's germline CDR1 is SGHNT and CDR2 YYREEE (reference sequence). Trimming removed 4 bases from V and 3 bases from J; junction bases left unmatched: 6. CDR3 length equals 14 residues. Extracted from the samples, RNA was reverse transcribed into cDNA to serve as the sequencing template. The method was immunoSEQ multiplex PCR; TCRdb's version includes in-frame clones alone and lacks a portion of them. Of around 250,000 clones listed, about 68% were seen once; the top ten hold 0.95% to 1.5%.

This chain joins TRBV5-4 and TRBJ1-2, with TRBD1 identical over 7 bases. The source was CD4+ T cells sorted from blood, collected at week 0. The receptor's source is a human donor with alopecia areata. CDR3 sequence reads: CASSTRQGYYGYTF. Written as DNA, the CDR3 is TGTGCCAGCAGCACCCGACAGGGCTACTATGGCTACACCTTC.